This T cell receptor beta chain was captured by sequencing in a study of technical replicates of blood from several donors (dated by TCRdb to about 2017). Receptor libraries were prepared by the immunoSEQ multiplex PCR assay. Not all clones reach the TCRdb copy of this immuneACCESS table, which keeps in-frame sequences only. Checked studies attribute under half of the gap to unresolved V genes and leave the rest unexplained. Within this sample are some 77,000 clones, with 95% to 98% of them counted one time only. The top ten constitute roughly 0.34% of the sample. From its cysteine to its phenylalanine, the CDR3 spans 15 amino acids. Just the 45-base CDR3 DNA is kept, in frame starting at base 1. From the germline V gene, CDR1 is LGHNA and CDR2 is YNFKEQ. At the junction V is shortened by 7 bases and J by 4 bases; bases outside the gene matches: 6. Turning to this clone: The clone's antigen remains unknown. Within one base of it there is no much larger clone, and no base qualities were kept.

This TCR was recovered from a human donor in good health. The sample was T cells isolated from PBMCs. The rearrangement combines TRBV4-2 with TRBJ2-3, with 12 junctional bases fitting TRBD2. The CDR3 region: CASTQTSGSSDTQYF. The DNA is TGTGCCAGCACCCAGACTAGCGGGAGTTCAGATACGCAGTATTTT.